This is a list of T cell receptor beta chains from one sample in a study of blood T cell repertoires in COVID-19. The table came from immunoSEQ multiplex PCR; TCRdb's copy has only in-frame clones and leaves some out. The data contain 150,000 to 200,000 clones, about four fifths of them singletons. Sample: PBMCs or T cells enriched from blood (not recorded which). The receptors here all came from a man aged 50-60 years who had recovered from COVID-19. The CDR3 runs from the conserved cysteine through the conserved F or W. D genes are given only for firm matches. Clone size is shown for a subset of rows, as once, few, many or a class of expanded clone.

cdr3_nt cdr3_aa v_call d_call clone_size j_call
TGTGCCAGCAGTCACGACAGAATAGCCAAAAACATTCAGTACTTC CASSHDRIAKNIQYF TRBV6-5 NA NA TRBJ2-4
TGTGCCAGCAGCCCGCCCTCCGGGGGGCAGTTCTTC CASSPPSGGQFF TRBV7-9 NA NA TRBJ2-1
TGTTCGGACAGGTCGGAGGGCTACACCTTC CSDRSEGYTF TRBV24-1 TRBD1 NA TRBJ1-2
TGTGCCAGCAGTTACCTCGGACTGAAGGATGGCTACACCTTC CASSYLGLKDGYTF TRBV6-5 NA NA TRBJ1-2
TGCGCCAGCAGCCATCCCGGACAGGGTATTTGGCCCCAGCATTTT CASSHPGQGIWPQHF TRBV4-1 TRBD1 NA TRBJ1-5
TGTGCCAGCAGTGGAAGACAGCGTTACGAGCAGTACTTC CASSGRQRYEQYF TRBV25-1 NA NA TRBJ2-7
TGTGCCAGCGGGGCGGGGGCCCGTCCTAGCACAGATACGCAGTATTTT CASGAGARPSTDTQYF TRBV6-6 NA NA TRBJ2-3
TGTGCCAGCAGTCCTGAGCTGGGGGGCACTGAAGCTTTCTTT CASSPELGGTEAFF TRBV2 NA NA TRBJ1-1
TGTGCCAGAGACCAGGGGATGGGGTCACCCCTCCACTTT CARDQGMGSPLHF TRBV7-9 NA NA TRBJ1-6
TGCAGCGTTCCAAACAGGGGGCTAACTTTCTTT CSVPNRGLTFF TRBV29-1 TRBD1 NA TRBJ1-1
TGTGCCAGCAGTCCCCCGGGGGGACATCAGCCCCAGCATTTT CASSPPGGHQPQHF TRBV6-5 NA NA TRBJ1-5
TGCAGCGTATGGCTCGGGGAGCTGTTTTTT CSVWLGELFF TRBV29-1 NA NA TRBJ2-2
TGTGCCAGCAGTTTTGGGGCACTAGGGACAGTCGAAGCTTTCTTT CASSFGALGTVEAFF TRBV27 TRBD1 NA TRBJ1-1
TGCAGCGTTGAAAAGGGGGCGGGGGAGCAGTACTTC CSVEKGAGEQYF TRBV29-1 NA once TRBJ2-7
TGTGCCAGCAGCCAAGGACAGGGGTTTGAAAAACTGTTTTTT CASSQGQGFEKLFF TRBV3-1/TRBV3-2 TRBD1 few TRBJ1-4
TGTGCCAGCAGCTTGGGGCAGGACACTGAAGCTTTCTTT CASSLGQDTEAFF TRBV5-5 NA NA TRBJ1-1
TGTGCCAGCAGCCTCGGTGGGGCGTACGATCAGCCCCAGCATTTT CASSLGGAYDQPQHF TRBV7-9 NA NA TRBJ1-5
TGTGCCAGCAGCTTGGATGGGAGTATCATTTATGGCTACACCTTC CASSLDGSIIYGYTF TRBV5-5 NA few TRBJ1-2
TGTGCCAGCAGCTTGGAGGCTAGCGGGGGTTGGGAGACCCAGTACTTC CASSLEASGGWETQYF TRBV5-6 TRBD2 few TRBJ2-5
TGTGCCAGCAGCCCGTCAGTTACGCAGTATTTT CASSPSVTQYF TRBV7-9 NA NA TRBJ2-3
TGTGCCACCGGACAGGGTTATGGCTACACCTTC CATGQGYGYTF TRBV10-3 TRBD1 NA TRBJ1-2
TGTCTCTCTCTAGCGGCCCTCCAAGAGACCCAGTACTTC CLSLAALQETQYF TRBV6-6 TRBD2 NA TRBJ2-5
TGTGCCACCAGCCCCGGGAGCTCCTATAATTCACCCCTCCACTTT CATSPGSSYNSPLHF TRBV15 NA NA TRBJ1-6
TGTGCCAGCAGTGATTTCCGACAGGGGGCCTACGAGCAGTACTTC CASSDFRQGAYEQYF TRBV2 TRBD1 NA TRBJ2-7
TGTGCCACCAGTGATTCCCCTTCTGGGGCCGAGCAGTACTTC CATSDSPSGAEQYF TRBV24-1 NA few TRBJ2-7
TGTGCCAGCAGCAAGGGGCTTAACTATGGCTACACCTTC CASSKGLNYGYTF TRBV3-1/TRBV3-2 NA NA TRBJ1-2
TGTGCCAGCAGCTTAGGATTGAGGGGGCTAAGAGAAAAACTGTTTTTT CASSLGLRGLREKLFF TRBV7-2 TRBD1 few TRBJ1-4
TGTGCCAGCAGTCGTGAGGTTCGCTACGAGCAGTACTTC CASSREVRYEQYF TRBV6-5 NA few TRBJ2-7
TGCGCCAGCAGCCTTGGGGGGAATAACTATGGCTACACCTTC CASSLGGNNYGYTF TRBV5-1 NA NA TRBJ1-2
TGTGCCAGTAGTATTAAGGCTTCTAGAGGGGGGAACACTGAAGCTTTCTTT CASSIKASRGGNTEAFF TRBV19 NA NA TRBJ1-1
TGTGCCAGCAGCTCAGGTTCAGGGAGGGGAGCTTTCTTT CASSSGSGRGAFF TRBV11-2 NA NA TRBJ1-1
TGCGCCAGCAGCCACCTCAGGGTCTCTGGAAACACCATATATTTT CASSHLRVSGNTIYF TRBV4-1 NA NA TRBJ1-3
TGCGCCAGCAGCGCCACAGGGCGCTATGGCTACACCTTC CASSATGRYGYTF TRBV4-1 NA NA TRBJ1-2
TGTGCCAGCGGCGGGGGGGCGAACACCGGGGAGCTGTTTTTT CASGGGANTGELFF TRBV4-2 TRBD2 NA TRBJ2-2
TGTGCCAGCAGCCAATTTCAGGGCGTCAACTATGGCTACACCTTC CASSQFQGVNYGYTF TRBV3-1/TRBV3-2 NA NA TRBJ1-2
TGTGCCAGTAGGCCGGGTCCCCGGGAGACCCAGTACTTC CASRPGPRETQYF TRBV19 NA NA TRBJ2-5
TGTGCCAGCAGCCAAGAGGGCTCCTCAGATACGCAGTATTTT CASSQEGSSDTQYF TRBV3-1/TRBV3-2 NA NA TRBJ2-3
TGTGCCAGCAGCTTAGCCGGGGGACTCAACTATGGCTACACCTTC CASSLAGGLNYGYTF TRBV7-8 NA NA TRBJ1-2
TGTGCCAGTAGAGCAATGGACAGCGGAGTTCACTATGGCTACACCTTC CASRAMDSGVHYGYTF TRBV19 NA NA TRBJ1-2
TGTGCCAGCAGGTCAGGGGAGTCTAACTATGGCTACACCTTC CASRSGESNYGYTF TRBV6-5 NA NA TRBJ1-2
TGTGCCAGCAGCTTGGGTTTCGGCGAGCAGTACTTC CASSLGFGEQYF TRBV5-6 NA NA TRBJ2-7
TGCGCCAGCAGCTTGGACAGGGCACGGGAAAAACTGTTTTTT CASSLDRAREKLFF TRBV5-1 NA NA TRBJ1-4
TGTGCCAGAGGTACGGGGGGCAATCAGCCCCAGCATTTT CARGTGGNQPQHF TRBV2 NA NA TRBJ1-5
TGTGCCAGCAGTTTGTCCTCTTCCTACGAGCAGTACTTC CASSLSSSYEQYF TRBV11-2 NA NA TRBJ2-7
TGTGCCAGTAGTATTGGGTACCTAGTTGGCTACACCTTC CASSIGYLVGYTF TRBV19 NA NA TRBJ1-2
TGTGCCAGCAGACCTATGGGGTCGGGACAGGCCTTGGATGGCTACACCTTC CASRPMGSGQALDGYTF TRBV3-1/TRBV3-2 TRBD1 NA TRBJ1-2
TGTGCCAGTAGGACCGGAGGGCAGGGTGGAGAAGCTTTCTTT CASRTGGQGGEAFF TRBV19 NA NA TRBJ1-1
TGTGCCAGCAGTGTGGGGGCAGCCTACGAGCAGTACTTC CASSVGAAYEQYF TRBV25-1 NA NA TRBJ2-7
TGTGCCAGCAGTCTGAAAACCGGGACAGGGACCTACGAGCAGTACTTC CASSLKTGTGTYEQYF TRBV6-2/TRBV6-3 TRBD1 NA TRBJ2-7
TGTGCCTGGGTCGCGCAGGGGGCCCATGGGCCCCAGCATTTT CAWVAQGAHGPQHF TRBV30 TRBD1 NA TRBJ1-5
TGTGCCAGCAGCCGGACACAGGGGGCGCTTAACTATGGCTACACCTTC CASSRTQGALNYGYTF TRBV4-2 TRBD1 NA TRBJ1-2
TGTGCCAGCAGCTGGGCGGGGGGGGAGTACTTC CASSWAGGEYF TRBV11-2 TRBD2 NA TRBJ2-7
TGTGCCACCAGCAGAGGGACAGGAGGAAACTACGAGCAGTACTTC CATSRGTGGNYEQYF TRBV15 TRBD1 NA TRBJ2-7
TGTGCCAGCAGCCAAGATGGGGGCCCCTACAATGAGCAGTTCTTC CASSQDGGPYNEQFF TRBV4-2 NA NA TRBJ2-1